A selection of T cell receptor beta chains follows, all from one sample in a study of sequential checkpoint blockade in melanoma. The protocol was immunoSEQ multiplex PCR, while the TCRdb copy is restricted to in-frame clones and leaves out a portion. The sample has roughly 21,000 clones, under 30% seen once. Sequencing used tumor tissue (inferred from file names), obtained from a patient given nivolumab and ipilimumab in sequence. The receptors originated from a human donor with melanoma. Both conserved end residues are part of each CDR3. D genes are given only for firm matches. Clone size appears in some rows only: once, few, many, or a class for an expanded clone.

D gene: -
clone size: few
J gene: TRBJ1-1
V gene: TRBV6-1
CDR3 protein: CASSEDGGNTEAFF
CDR3 DNA: TGTGCCAGCAGTGAAGACGGTGGGAACACTGAAGCTTTCTTT

D gene: -
clone size: few
J gene: TRBJ2-7
V gene: TRBV9
CDR3 protein: CASSLVGGGNSYEQYF
CDR3 DNA: TGTGCCAGCAGCTTAGTGGGGGGCGGAAATTCCTACGAGCAGTACTTC

D gene: -
clone size: -
J gene: TRBJ2-7
V gene: TRBV18
CDR3 protein: CASSPRDTDYEQYF
CDR3 DNA: TGTGCCAGCTCACCCCGGGACACGGACTACGAGCAGTACTTC

D gene: TRBD1
clone size: -
J gene: TRBJ1-1
V gene: TRBV6-8
CDR3 protein: CASSLLLTGVNTEAFF
CDR3 DNA: TGTGCCAGCAGTCTTCTTCTTACAGGGGTTAACACTGAAGCTTTCTTT

D gene: TRBD2
clone size: -
J gene: TRBJ2-3
V gene: TRBV11-3
CDR3 protein: CASSLTGQREFTDTQYF
CDR3 DNA: TGTGCCAGCAGCTTAACAGGCCAGCGGGAGTTCACAGATACGCAGTATTTT

D gene: -
clone size: -
J gene: TRBJ1-1
V gene: TRBV6-8
CDR3 protein: CASSSASGTEAFF
CDR3 DNA: TGTGCCAGCAGTTCGGCGTCGGGGACTGAAGCTTTCTTT

D gene: -
clone size: -
J gene: TRBJ1-5
V gene: TRBV18
CDR3 protein: CASSPGYSNQPQHF
CDR3 DNA: TGTGCCAGCTCACCAGGTTATAGCAATCAGCCCCAGCATTTT

D gene: -
clone size: few
J gene: TRBJ2-5
V gene: TRBV14
CDR3 protein: CASSPDRAITGETQYF
CDR3 DNA: TGTGCCAGCAGTCCTGATCGAGCAATAACGGGAGAGACCCAGTACTTC

D gene: -
clone size: few
J gene: TRBJ2-7
V gene: TRBV11-3
CDR3 protein: CASSRQPGGYEQYF
CDR3 DNA: TGTGCCAGCAGCAGACAGCCGGGCGGCTACGAGCAGTACTTC

D gene: -
clone size: large
J gene: TRBJ1-1
V gene: TRBV11-3
CDR3 protein: CASSLEALNTEAFF
CDR3 DNA: TGTGCCAGCAGTCTCGAGGCCCTGAACACTGAAGCTTTCTTT

D gene: TRBD2
clone size: -
J gene: TRBJ2-1
V gene: TRBV6-8
CDR3 protein: CASSYGIAGGNEQFF
CDR3 DNA: TGTGCCAGCAGTTACGGGATAGCGGGAGGCAATGAGCAGTTCTTC

D gene: TRBD2
clone size: -
J gene: TRBJ2-7
V gene: TRBV29-1
CDR3 protein: CSFSGTSSVKQYF
CDR3 DNA: TGCAGCTTCAGTGGGACTAGCTCCGTCAAGCAGTACTTC

D gene: -
clone size: -
J gene: TRBJ2-1
V gene: TRBV29-1
CDR3 protein: CSALGENYNEQFF
CDR3 DNA: TGCAGCGCTCTAGGAGAAAACTACAATGAGCAGTTCTTC

D gene: -
clone size: -
J gene: TRBJ2-1
V gene: TRBV11-3
CDR3 protein: CASSLSHSSYNEQFF
CDR3 DNA: TGTGCCAGCAGCTTGTCGCACAGCTCCTACAATGAGCAGTTCTTC

D gene: -
clone size: -
J gene: TRBJ2-7
V gene: TRBV30
CDR3 protein: CAWSKEGFYEQYF
CDR3 DNA: TGTGCCTGGAGTAAGGAGGGCTTTTACGAGCAGTACTTC

D gene: -
clone size: -
J gene: TRBJ1-4
V gene: TRBV6-8
CDR3 protein: CASGRTPIEKLFF
CDR3 DNA: TGTGCCAGCGGTCGGACACCAATTGAAAAACTGTTTTTT

D gene: -
clone size: -
J gene: TRBJ1-1
V gene: TRBV18
CDR3 protein: CASSQDLNTEAFF
CDR3 DNA: TGTGCCAGCTCACAGGACTTGAACACTGAAGCTTTCTTT

D gene: -
clone size: few
J gene: TRBJ2-1
V gene: TRBV6-8
CDR3 protein: CASSYSISISNEQFF
CDR3 DNA: TGTGCCAGCAGTTACTCGATCTCAATATCCAATGAGCAGTTCTTC

D gene: -
clone size: many
J gene: TRBJ1-1
V gene: TRBV28
CDR3 protein: CASSLDVMNTEAFF
CDR3 DNA: TGTGCCAGCAGTCTTGACGTGATGAACACTGAAGCTTTCTTT

D gene: -
clone size: few
J gene: TRBJ2-2
V gene: TRBV5-2
CDR3 protein: CASSLGITGELFF
CDR3 DNA: TGTGCCAGCAGCTTAGGAATCACCGGGGAGCTGTTTTTT

D gene: TRBD1
clone size: -
J gene: TRBJ2-3
V gene: TRBV6-8
CDR3 protein: CASTPGTGGRDTQYF
CDR3 DNA: TGTGCCAGCACCCCCGGGACAGGGGGGCGTGATACGCAGTATTTT

D gene: -
clone size: -
J gene: TRBJ2-6
V gene: TRBV28
CDR3 protein: CASSMAGANVLTF
CDR3 DNA: TGTGCCAGCAGTATGGCTGGGGCCAACGTCCTGACTTTC

D gene: -
clone size: few
J gene: TRBJ2-1
V gene: TRBV15
CDR3 protein: CATSPTGTDNEQFF
CDR3 DNA: TGTGCCACTTCCCCTACCGGGACGGACAATGAGCAGTTCTTC

D gene: TRBD1
clone size: -
J gene: TRBJ1-4
V gene: TRBV6-8
CDR3 protein: CASSYSSGQSEKLFF
CDR3 DNA: TGTGCCAGCAGTTACTCTTCGGGACAGTCTGAAAAACTGTTTTTT

D gene: TRBD1
clone size: -
J gene: TRBJ2-1
V gene: TRBV29-1
CDR3 protein: CSVMTGGNNEQFF
CDR3 DNA: TGCAGCGTAATGACAGGGGGTAACAATGAGCAGTTCTTC

D gene: TRBD1
clone size: -
J gene: TRBJ1-5
V gene: TRBV6-8
CDR3 protein: CASSTTGAQPQHF
CDR3 DNA: TGTGCCAGCAGTACCACAGGGGCCCAGCCCCAGCATTTT

D gene: TRBD2
clone size: -
J gene: TRBJ2-7
V gene: TRBV27
CDR3 protein: CASSQGELAGVEQYF
CDR3 DNA: TGTGCCAGCAGTCAAGGGGAACTAGCGGGAGTCGAGCAGTACTTC

D gene: -
clone size: -
J gene: TRBJ2-2
V gene: TRBV9
CDR3 protein: CASSGTSGELFF
CDR3 DNA: TGTGCCAGCAGTGGTACTAGCGGGGAGCTGTTTTTT